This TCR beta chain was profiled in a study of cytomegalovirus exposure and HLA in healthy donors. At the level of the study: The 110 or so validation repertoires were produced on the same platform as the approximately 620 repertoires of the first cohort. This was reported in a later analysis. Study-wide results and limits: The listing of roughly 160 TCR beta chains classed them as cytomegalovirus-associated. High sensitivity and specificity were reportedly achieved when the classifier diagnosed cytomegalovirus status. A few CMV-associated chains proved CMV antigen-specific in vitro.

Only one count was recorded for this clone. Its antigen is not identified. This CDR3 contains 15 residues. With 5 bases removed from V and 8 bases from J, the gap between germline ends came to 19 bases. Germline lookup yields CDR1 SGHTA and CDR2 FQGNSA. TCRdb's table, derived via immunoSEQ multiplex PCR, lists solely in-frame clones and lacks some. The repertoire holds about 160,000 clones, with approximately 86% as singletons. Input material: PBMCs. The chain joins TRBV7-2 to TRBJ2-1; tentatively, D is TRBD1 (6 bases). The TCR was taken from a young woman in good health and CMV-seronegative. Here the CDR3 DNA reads TGTGCCAGCAGCGAACTTCCCAGGGGCAAGGATGAGCAGTTCTTC. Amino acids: CASSELPRGKDEQFF.